The next 20 T cell receptor beta chains were all read from a single sample in a study of blood T cells in healthy people across ages. A J-beta primer mix and a sample-barcoded 5' primer were used in a second PCR of roughly 6 to 12 cycles. TCRdb independently ran MiXCR on the 5' RACE reads; one entry per CDR3 protein. The data show roughly 1,100,000 distinct CDR3 sequences, about 23% seen once. These sequences were also reported in another study, on T cells of mothers and their children.

The sequenced material came from blood. Receptors were obtained from a girl aged 2 to 9 in good health.

Only a few counts were recorded for this clonotype. The chain carries TRBV5-1 and TRBJ1-1; D may be TRBD1 (6 bases). Deletions cut 4 bases from V and 4 bases from J, with 8 bases between. The CDR3 has 12 residues. CDR1 and CDR2 from the germline V gene are SGHRS and YFSETQ. Written as DNA, the CDR3 is TGCGCCAGCAGCATCAGGGGCACTGAAGCTTTCTTT. Protein sequence: CASSIRGTEAFF.

This clonotype occurred a few times. The CDR3 region has the DNA TGCGCCAGCAGCTTGGATGCGTTAGCCAAAAACATTCAGTACTTC. Protein: CASSLDALAKNIQYF. The J gene is TRBJ2-4, the V gene TRBV5-1; D gene unclear. Trimming pared 0 bases from V and 0 bases from J, leaving 7 bases between. CDR1 SGHRS and CDR2 YFSETQ come from the germline V gene. This CDR3 region has 15 residues.

V is TRBV6-1 and J is TRBJ2-1, with TRBD2 matching over 15 bases. Germline loops: CDR1 MNHNS, CDR2 SASEGT. This CDR3 contains 16 residues. The CDR3 DNA is TGTGTCACCTCGGGACTAGCGGGAGGAAACTACAATGAGCAGTTCTTC. Translation gives CVTSGLAGGNYNEQFF.

This sequence joins TRBV27 and TRBJ2-7; possibly TRBD1 for D (7 bases). V was pared by 3 bases and J by 5 bases, with 14 bases between. In germline, CDR1 is MNHEY, CDR2 SMNVEV (reference sequence). This CDR3 has 14 amino acids. The chain's CDR3 is CASSLIGGGDEQYF. DNA for the CDR3: TGTGCCAGCAGTTTGATCGGAGGGGGCGACGAGCAGTACTTC.

This clonotype appeared a few times. The chain uses TRBV20-1 and TRBJ1-1; no clear D. The CDR3 is 9 amino acids. The germline V gene encodes CDR1 DFQATT and CDR2 SNEGSKA (reference sequence). V was shortened by 3 bases and J by 11 bases, with 7 bases between the two germline ends. The CDR3, as DNA: TGCAGTGCTAGCTATGACGCTTTCTTT. Translating it yields CSASYDAFF.

J is TRBJ2-5 and V is TRBV18; possible D gene TRBD2, 5 bases. This CDR3 is 15 amino acids long. Germline V gene sequence: CDR1 KGHSH, CDR2 LQKENI. The V gene lost 5 bases and the J gene lost 1 base, with 14 bases spanning the gap. CDR3 in DNA: TGTGCCAGCTCATCGCAACGGGGTATCCAAGAGACCCAGTACTTC. Translation gives CASSSQRGIQETQYF.

This clonotype has ten or more counts. The rearrangement uses TRBV29-1 and TRBJ2-7, with D perhaps given as TRBD1 or TRBD2 (7 bases each). The length of the CDR3 is 15 residues. V was trimmed by 5 bases and J by 2 bases, leaving 19 bases between them. CDR1 SQVTM and CDR2 ANQGSEA come from the germline V gene. This CDR3 reads CSVLAGDSLTYEQYF. Here the CDR3 DNA reads TGCAGCGTTCTTGCGGGGGACAGCCTAACCTACGAGCAGTACTTC.

The chain has TRBV20-1 and TRBJ1-1; tentative D call: TRBD1 (5 bases). The ends were cut back, 5 bases at V and 6 bases at J, with 10 bases in the middle. Germline V gives CDR1 DFQATT, CDR2 SNEGSKA (reference sequence). CDR3 size: 11 residues. The CDR3 region is CSAPSGAEAFF. DNA for the CDR3: TGCAGTGCTCCGTCGGGGGCTGAAGCTTTCTTT.

This sequence joins TRBV27 and TRBJ2-1, with D perhaps matching TRBD1 or TRBD2 (6 bases each). Trimming removed 5 bases at V and 7 bases at J, with 15 bases between. CDR1 and CDR2 (germline): MNHEY, SMNVEV (reference sequence). The CDR3 runs to 14 residues. The DNA for the CDR3 is TGTGCCAGCAGTAGGGGGGAGACTGGAAATGAGCAGTTCTTC. Its translation is CASSRGETGNEQFF.

There are a few counts of this clonotype. The chain uses TRBV5-8 and TRBJ2-7; 7 bases align to TRBD1. Looked up from germline, CDR1 is SGHTS and CDR2 is YDEGEE. J gave up 0 bases and V 9 bases, and 6 bases lay outside the gene matches. The CDR3 is 13 residues long. The CDR3 loop reads CATKDRSSYEQYF. As DNA, the CDR3 is TGTGCCACCAAGGACAGGAGCTCCTACGAGCAGTACTTC.

The chain has TRBV20-1 and TRBJ2-7, with 10 bases fitting TRBD1. Unmatched junction bases numbered 4, after V lost 6 bases and J lost 5 bases. Per germline, CDR1 DFQATT and CDR2 SNEGSKA (reference sequence). This CDR3 is built from 12 residues. CDR3 sequence: CSAGDRGHEQYF. In nucleotides, the CDR3 is TGCAGTGCGGGGGACAGGGGCCACGAGCAGTACTTC.

This clonotype was picked up a small number of times. This rearrangement joins TRBV28 to TRBJ1-4; 9 nucleotides line up with TRBD1. Trimming removed 7 bases from V and 5 bases from J; junction bases left unmatched: 8. This CDR3 has 15 amino acids. Germline V gene sequence: CDR1 MDHEN, CDR2 SYDVKM. This CDR3 is CASKVSTGGNEKLFF. Written as DNA, the CDR3 is TGTGCCAGCAAGGTCTCGACAGGGGGGAATGAAAAACTGTTTTTT.

DNA of the CDR3: TGCGCCAGCAGATCTACATGGACAGGGGAAAGCTACGAGCAGTACTTC. Its translation is CASRSTWTGESYEQYF. This rearrangement joins TRBV5-1 to TRBJ2-7, with 9 bases identical to TRBD1. The germline CDR1 and CDR2 sequences are SGHRS and YFSETQ. V was pared by 5 bases and J by 3 bases, with 12 bases of the junction left unmatched. The CDR3 extends over 16 amino acids.

The rearrangement links TRBV29-1 to TRBJ2-5; the D gene is possibly TRBD2 (5 bases). The DNA end lines up better with TRBJ2-1; the J call may be wrong. Germline values: CDR1 SQVTM, CDR2 ANQGSEA. The CDR3 length is 17 residues. In nucleotides, the CDR3 is TGCAGCGTTGAAGATTCTTCCGGCGGGTCGACCTACAATGAGCAGTTCTTC. It is translated as CSVEDSSGGSTYNEQFF.

This clonotype was counted between two and nine times. V gene TRBV20-1 combines with J gene TRBJ1-1; TRBD1 agrees at 7 bases. Per germline, CDR1 DFQATT and CDR2 SNEGSKA (reference sequence). With 0 bases clipped from V and 4 bases from J, the junction kept 8 bases outside the gene matches. The CDR3 runs to 15 residues. DNA for the CDR3: TGCAGTGCTAGAGATGCCGGGACAGCGAGCACTGAAGCTTTCTTT. Translating it yields CSARDAGTASTEAFF.

The chain combines TRBV11-2 with TRBJ2-7; D may be TRBD2 (5 bases). Germline-derived CDR1 and CDR2 are SGHAT and FQNNGV. The V gene lost 1 base and the J gene lost 5 bases, with 12 bases spanning the gap. The CDR3 length is 14 residues. The CDR3 sequence is CASSLVTTRNEQYF. The CDR3 DNA reads as TGTGCCAGCAGCTTAGTGACTACTCGCAACGAGCAGTACTTC.

This clonotype was found a few times. J is TRBJ2-7 and V is TRBV7-2; the match to TRBD2 covers 11 bases. The CDR3 is 15 amino acids. CDR1 and CDR2 from the germline V gene are SGHTA and FQGNSA. V gave up 6 bases and J gave up 0 bases; unmatched junction bases: 4. CDR3 nucleotide sequence: TGTGCCAGCAGACGGACTAGCGGGTCCTCCTACGAGCAGTACTTC. Its translation: CASRRTSGSSYEQYF.

The V and J genes are TRBV29-1 and TRBJ2-5, with TRBD2 matching over 9 bases. The J call is in doubt because the DNA end fits TRBJ2-1 better. The length of the CDR3 is 17 residues. Per the germline V gene, CDR1 is SQVTM and CDR2 is ANQGSEA. Here the CDR3 reads CSVGLDGGLAGYNEQFF. In DNA form, the CDR3 reads TGCAGCGTTGGACTCGACGGGGGCCTAGCGGGGTACAATGAGCAGTTCTTC.

The chain links TRBV2 to TRBJ2-5, with D perhaps TRBD1 or TRBD2 (5 bases each). The length of the CDR3 is 18 residues. V was cut by 1 base and J by 2 bases, with 20 bases left in between. Germline CDR1 and CDR2: SNHLY and FYNNEI. CDR3 amino acids: CASSEGKGRTLLQETQYF. For the CDR3, the DNA is TGTGCCAGCAGTGAAGGCAAGGGACGGACTCTATTACAAGAGACCCAGTACTTC.

As to this clonotype: A junction end diverges from the germline sequence, so it may reflect a read error. The V call is TRBV24-1, the J call TRBJ1-2; the D is unclear. This CDR3 spans 12 amino acids. Germline lookup yields CDR1 KGHDR and CDR2 SFDVKD. The CDR3 spells CATSDLGRGCTF. CDR3 DNA sequence: TGTGCCACCAGTGATTTGGGCCGAGGCTGCACCTTC.